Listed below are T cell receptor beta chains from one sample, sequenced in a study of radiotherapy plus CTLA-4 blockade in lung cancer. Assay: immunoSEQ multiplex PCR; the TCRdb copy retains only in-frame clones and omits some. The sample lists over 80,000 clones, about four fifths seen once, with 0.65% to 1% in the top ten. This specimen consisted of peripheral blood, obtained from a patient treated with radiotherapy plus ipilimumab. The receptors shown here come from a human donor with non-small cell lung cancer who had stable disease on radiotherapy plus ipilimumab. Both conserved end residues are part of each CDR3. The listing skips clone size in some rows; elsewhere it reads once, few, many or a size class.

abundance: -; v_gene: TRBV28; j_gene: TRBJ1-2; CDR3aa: CASTSGRRIYGYTF
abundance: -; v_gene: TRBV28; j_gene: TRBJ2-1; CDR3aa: CASGISSYNEQFF
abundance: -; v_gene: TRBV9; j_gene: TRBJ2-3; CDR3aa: CASSVGQGSTDTQYF
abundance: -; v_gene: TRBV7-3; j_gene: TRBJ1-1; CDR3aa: CASSTGRNTEAFF
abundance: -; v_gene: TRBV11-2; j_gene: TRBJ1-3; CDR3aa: CASRSPLAIYF
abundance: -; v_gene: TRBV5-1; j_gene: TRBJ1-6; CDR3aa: CASSPRNTDNSPLHF
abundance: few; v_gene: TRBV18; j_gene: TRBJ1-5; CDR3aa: CASSPGTGSQPQHF
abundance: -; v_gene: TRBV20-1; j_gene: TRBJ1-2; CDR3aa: CSASYRGYTF
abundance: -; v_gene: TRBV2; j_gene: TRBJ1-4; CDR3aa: CASRQVGPRIF
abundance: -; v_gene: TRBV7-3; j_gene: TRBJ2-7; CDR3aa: CASSPTASRRNSEQYF
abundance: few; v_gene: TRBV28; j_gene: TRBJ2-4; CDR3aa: CASTPGGIGKNIQYF